The source of this TCR beta chain is a study of blood T cell repertoires in COVID-19. Study-level background: Samples taken during acute and convalescent COVID-19 were collected in the United States, Italy and Spain.

Produced via immunoSEQ multiplex PCR; TCRdb's table is partial and in-frame only. Of 200,000 or so clones listed, approximately 90% were seen once; the top ten hold roughly 2.5%. This clone was detected ten times or more. Distinct nucleotide sequences in the sample also encode this CDR3. Germline V CDR1 and CDR2: KGHSH, LQKENI. The CDR3 extends over 14 amino acids. The J segment lost 5 bases and the V segment lost 6 bases, leaving 8 bases of the junction unmatched. The V gene is TRBV18, the J gene TRBJ1-1, with 8 bases that match TRBD1. This TCR derives from a woman between 40 and 50 years old with acute COVID-19. Material for sequencing was PBMCs or T cells enriched from blood (not recorded which). The CDR3 loop is CASSLGTGGTEAFF. CDR3 sequence (DNA): TGTGCCAGCTCCCTTGGGACAGGAGGGACTGAAGCTTTCTTT.